One sample yielded the 24 T cell receptor beta chains listed below, sequenced in a study of T-cell memory formation after mild COVID-19 (TCRdb year 2021). Libraries were made using 5' RACE. Sequencer: Illumina NovaSeq 6000. In TCRdb, the public reads were trimmed at Q25 with fastp and aligned with MiXCR, with productive beta chains retained. Each CDR3 protein gets just one entry, which takes the most common genes and DNA from the rows behind it. This sample gives over 450,000 distinct CDR3 sequences in total; around 21% of them show up just once. The top ten clonotypes cover 12% of the sample. Sequencing was performed on PBMCs or a T cell subset sorted from them (not recorded which). The receptors were sampled from an adult woman who had mild COVID-19 (a few samples of this study predate the infection). The sample titles of this study are shuffled in the database, so cell type and time point are left out; the donor was told from shared clones.

The J gene is TRBJ2-1, the V gene TRBV6-2 or TRBV6-3, with D possibly being TRBD1 or TRBD2 (5 bases each). Trimming took 9 bases from V and 8 from J, leaving 14 bases between them. CDR1 is MNHEY, CDR2 SVGEGT, per germline. The CDR3 covers 12 residues. CDR3 in DNA: TGTGCCAGTGGGACCCGATGGGATGAGCAGTTCTTC. Encoded protein: CASGTRWDEQFF.

The chain links TRBV10-1 to TRBJ2-1, with 8 bases matching TRBD2. Trimming at V came to 9 bases and at J to 4 bases, leaving 8 bases not matched to a gene. Germline CDR1 is WNHNN and CDR2 is SYGVQD (reference sequence). The CDR3 has 14 residues. CDR3 coding DNA: TGCGCCAGAGACACTAGCGGAGCGTACAATGAGCAGTTCTTC. It translates to CARDTSGAYNEQFF.

This rearrangement joins TRBV5-1 to TRBJ1-2; TRBD1 might be the D (6 bases). CDR3 size: 13 residues. The V end lost 4 bases, the J end lost 7 bases, and 14 bases lay between the germline ends. In germline, CDR1 is SGHRS, CDR2 YFSETQ. The CDR3 nucleotides read TGCGCCAGCAGCGAACAGGGTTCTGGTGGCTACACCTTC. Translated, it gives CASSEQGSGGYTF.

This clonotype turned up a few times. V gene TRBV29-1 combines with J gene TRBJ2-1; 7 bases align to TRBD1. The V gene end was trimmed by 5 bases and the J gene end by 6 bases; junction bases not matched to a gene: 10. CDR3 size: 14 residues. Looked up from germline, CDR1 is SQVTM and CDR2 is ANQGSEA. The CDR3 coding sequence is TGCAGCGTTTTGGGACAGTACTCAAGCAATGAGCAGTTCTTC. This gives the protein CSVLGQYSSNEQFF.

For the CDR3, the DNA is TGTGCCAGCAGCTTAACTCGGTTGAACACTGAAGCTTTCTTT. This encodes CASSLTRLNTEAFF. V and J are TRBV7-2 and TRBJ1-1; D remains unclear. Per germline, CDR1 SGHTA and CDR2 FQGNSA. This CDR3 comprises 14 residues. Trimming took off 2 bases at V and 0 bases at J, with 7 bases between the two ends.

CDR3 nucleotides: TGTGCCAGCAGCGGGGGACAGGGCAACCAAGAGACCCAGTACTTC. Residues: CASSGGQGNQETQYF. J is TRBJ2-5 and V is TRBV6-1; 9 bases align to TRBD1. CDR3 length equals 15 residues. Looked up from germline, CDR1 is MNHNS and CDR2 is SASEGT. V gave up 6 bases and J gave up 0 bases; unmatched junction bases: 5.

The rearrangement joins TRBV6-6 to TRBJ1-1; TRBD1 is a possible D gene (5 bases). The CDR3 contains 12 residues. The V end was cut by 7 bases, the J end by 4 bases, with 10 bases between. The germline CDR1 and CDR2 sequences are MNHNY and SVGAGI (reference sequence). DNA for the CDR3: TGTGCCAGCATCGTCGGGGGCACTGAAGCTTTCTTT. This encodes CASIVGGTEAFF.

The DNA for the CDR3 is TGTGCCAGCAGTGACAGGCTGGTTCAGCCCCAGCATTTT. Translation gives CASSDRLVQPQHF. The chain joins TRBV6-1 to TRBJ1-5, with D unclear. This CDR3 is 13 amino acids long. Germline V lookup: CDR1 MNHNS, CDR2 SASEGT. The V end lost 3 bases, the J end lost 6 bases, and 9 bases lay between the germline ends.

This clonotype has a handful of counts. The J gene is TRBJ1-5, the V gene TRBV7-6; possible D gene TRBD1, 6 bases. From germline, CDR1 is SGHVS and CDR2 FNYEAQ. CDR3 length: 15 residues. Trimming pared 2 bases from V and 2 bases from J, leaving 10 bases between. CDR3 bases: TGTGCCAGCAGCTTATTGGCAGGGGGCAATCAGCCCCAGCATTTT. This encodes CASSLLAGGNQPQHF.

This clonotype was counted only a few times. The genes are TRBV20-1 and TRBJ2-7; D remains ambiguous. Germline-derived CDR1 and CDR2 are DFQATT and SNEGSKA (reference sequence). The CDR3 is made up of 13 amino acids. V was shortened by 3 bases and J by 3 bases, with 12 bases between the two germline ends. CDR3 coding DNA: TGCAGTGCTAGCGCCCCCAGGTACTACGAGCAGTACTTC. This translates into CSASAPRYYEQYF.

V is TRBV4-1 and J is TRBJ2-6; no clear D gene. The CDR3 runs to 16 residues. Deletions cut 2 bases from V and 0 bases from J, with 8 bases between. CDR1 and CDR2 (germline): MGHRA, YSYEKL. CDR3 in amino acids: CASSQREISGANVLTF. DNA of the CDR3: TGCGCCAGCAGCCAACGCGAGATCTCTGGGGCCAACGTCCTGACTTTC.

The rearrangement uses TRBV20-1 and TRBJ2-3; TRBD2 agrees at 7 bases. With 0 bases clipped from V and 2 bases from J, the junction kept 2 bases outside the gene matches. The germline CDR1 and CDR2 sequences are DFQATT and SNEGSKA (reference sequence). The CDR3 spans 14 residues. CDR3 residues: CSARDSGYTDTQYF. The CDR3 DNA is TGCAGTGCTAGAGATAGCGGGTACACAGATACGCAGTATTTT.

V is TRBV5-1 and J is TRBJ1-6, with D hard to call. Germline loops: CDR1 SGHRS, CDR2 YFSETQ. The CDR3 has 14 residues. The V gene lost 0 bases and the J gene lost 10 bases, with 11 bases spanning the gap. CDR3 sequence reads: CASSLAGDGSPLHF. The CDR3, as DNA: TGCGCCAGCAGCTTGGCAGGCGACGGATCACCCCTCCACTTT. Combining the CDR3 with reference TRBV5-1 and TRBJ1-6 gives the whole variable domain KAGVTQTPRYLIKTRGQQVTLSCSPISGHRSVSWYQQTPGQGLQFLFEYFSETQRNKGNFPGRFSGRQFSNSRSEMNVSTLELGDSALYLCASSLAGDGSPLHFGNGTRLTVT.

This clonotype was counted a few times. As the CDR3 is not closed by the conserved phenylalanine or tryptophan, this likely results from a read error. This rearrangement joins TRBV18 to TRBJ2-5; TRBD2 agrees at 14 bases. The CDR3 covers 16 residues. After removal of 5 bases from V and 1 base from J, the junction contained 3 bases not matched to a gene. The V gene's germline CDR1 is KGHSH and CDR2 LQKENI. CDR3 amino acids: CASSRGLAGVQETQYS. The CDR3, as DNA: TGTGCCAGCTCAAGGGGACTAGCGGGAGTCCAAGAGACCCAGTACTCC.

The CDR3 DNA reads as TGTGCCAGCAGCTTAGAAGGGACAGGGCGCAATGAGCAGTTCTTC. Translation gives CASSLEGTGRNEQFF. The rearrangement uses TRBV7-6 and TRBJ2-1; 9 bases agree with TRBD1. Germline V lookup: CDR1 SGHVS, CDR2 FNYEAQ. CDR3 size: 15 residues. J was trimmed by 6 bases and V by 1 base; bases with no gene match: 4.

V gene TRBV6-2 or TRBV6-3 combines with J gene TRBJ1-5, with unresolved D. CDR1 MNHEY and CDR2 SVGEGT come from the germline V gene. This CDR3 spans 15 amino acids. V was cut by 6 bases and J by 0 bases, with 12 bases left in between. CDR3 sequence reads: CASRPPGGSNQPQHF. The CDR3 DNA follows: TGTGCCAGCAGACCACCGGGCGGTAGCAATCAGCCCCAGCATTTT.

This clonotype was counted between two and nine times. The chain employs TRBV5-1 and TRBJ2-5; D perhaps matches TRBD2 (6 bases). Per the germline V gene, CDR1 is SGHRS and CDR2 is YFSETQ. Deletions cut 1 base from V and 3 bases from J, with 7 bases between. CDR3 size: 13 residues. The CDR3 protein is CASSLQREETQYF. In DNA form, the CDR3 reads TGCGCCAGCAGCTTGCAGCGGGAAGAGACCCAGTACTTC.

The chain is built from TRBV6-6 and TRBJ2-5; no firm D call. This CDR3 has 15 residues. Germline assignment: CDR1 MNHNY and CDR2 SVGAGI (reference sequence). V was trimmed by 2 bases and J by 2 bases, leaving 12 bases between them. This CDR3 reads CASSYGRTSQETQYF. For the CDR3, the DNA is TGTGCCAGCAGTTACGGTCGAACATCTCAAGAGACCCAGTACTTC.

This clonotype has more than one count but fewer than ten. V usage is TRBV5-1 and J usage is TRBJ2-7; D gene unclear. The CDR3 has 14 residues. Germline lookup yields CDR1 SGHRS and CDR2 YFSETQ. Trimming left V 4 bases short and J 2 bases short, with 13 bases between. In nucleotides, the CDR3 is TGCGCCAGCAGCAAACCTAACCCCCCCTACGAGCAGTACTTC. Translation gives CASSKPNPPYEQYF. The full variable domain, rest sourced from reference TRBV5-1 and TRBJ2-7, is KAGVTQTPRYLIKTRGQQVTLSCSPISGHRSVSWYQQTPGQGLQFLFEYFSETQRNKGNFPGRFSGRQFSNSRSEMNVSTLELGDSALYLCASSKPNPPYEQYFGPGTRLTVT.

This clonotype occurred a few times. This chain links TRBV20-1 with TRBJ1-1, with D possibly being TRBD1 (5 bases). Trimming cost V 3 bases and J 1 base, with 18 bases left between them. The CDR3 consists of 16 residues. Germline V CDR1 and CDR2: DFQATT, SNEGSKA (reference sequence). CDR3: CSASPRQGLGNTEAFF. The CDR3 nucleotides read TGCAGTGCTAGCCCCCGCCAGGGATTAGGGAACACTGAAGCTTTCTTT.

This clonotype showed up many times. This chain links TRBV12-3 or TRBV12-4 with TRBJ2-1; 7 bases align to TRBD2. Trimming cost V 6 bases and J 10 bases; bases outside gene matches: 18. The CDR3 totals 16 residues. CDR3 bases: TGTGCCAGCAGAAGAACCACTAGCGCGATGTTTGTAGAGCAGTTCTTC. Protein sequence: CASRRTTSAMFVEQFF.

The chain recombines TRBV2 with TRBJ2-7; TRBD1 might be the D (5 bases). V was pared by 1 base and J by 3 bases, with 7 bases between. This CDR3 is built from 13 residues. Germline V CDR1 and CDR2: SNHLY, FYNNEI. The CDR3 protein is CASSEGTRYEQYF. The CDR3 region has the DNA TGTGCCAGCAGTGAAGGGACACGCTACGAGCAGTACTTC. Filled out from reference TRBV2 and TRBJ2-7, the complete variable domain reads EPEVTQTPSHQVTQMGQEVILRCVPISNHLYFYWYRQILGQKVEFLVSFYNNEISEKSEIFDDQFSVERPDGSNFTLKIRSTKLEDSAMYFCASSEGTRYEQYFGPGTRLTVT.

This clonotype came up many times. J is TRBJ2-4 and V is TRBV12-3 or TRBV12-4; TRBD2 might be the D (6 bases). The V end was cut by 7 bases, the J end by 6 bases, with 13 bases between. CDR3 length equals 13 residues. CDR3 in amino acids: CASKPLEGNIQYF. DNA of the CDR3: TGTGCCAGCAAGCCCCTGGAGGGAAACATTCAGTACTTC.

This clonotype was recorded a few times. J is TRBJ2-1 and V is TRBV19; D gene ambiguous. Between the trimmed V and J ends, which lost 6 bases and 0 bases, there was a span of 9 bases. This CDR3 comprises 14 residues. Germline CDR1 and CDR2: LNHDA and SQIVND (reference sequence). The DNA for the CDR3 is TGTGCCAGTAGAATGGGAAGCTCCTACAATGAGCAGTTCTTC. It codes for CASRMGSSYNEQFF.